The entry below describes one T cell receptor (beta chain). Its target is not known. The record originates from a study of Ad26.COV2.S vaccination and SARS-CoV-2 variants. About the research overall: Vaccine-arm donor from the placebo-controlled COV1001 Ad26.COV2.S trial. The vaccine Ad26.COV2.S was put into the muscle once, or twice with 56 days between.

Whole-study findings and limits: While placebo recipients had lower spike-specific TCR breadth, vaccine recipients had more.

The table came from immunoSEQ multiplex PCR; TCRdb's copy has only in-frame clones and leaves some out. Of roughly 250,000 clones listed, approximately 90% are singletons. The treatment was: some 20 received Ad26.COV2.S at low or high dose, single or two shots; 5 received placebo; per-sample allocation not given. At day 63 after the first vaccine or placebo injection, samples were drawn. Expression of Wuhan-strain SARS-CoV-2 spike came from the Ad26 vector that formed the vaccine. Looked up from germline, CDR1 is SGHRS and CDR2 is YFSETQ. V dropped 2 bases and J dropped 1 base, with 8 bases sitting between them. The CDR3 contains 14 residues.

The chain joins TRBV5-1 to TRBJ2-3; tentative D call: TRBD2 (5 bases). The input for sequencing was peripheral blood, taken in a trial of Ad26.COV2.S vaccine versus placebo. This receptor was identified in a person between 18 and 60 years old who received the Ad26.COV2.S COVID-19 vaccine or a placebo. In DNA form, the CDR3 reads TGCGCCAGCAGCTTAGCGGCAGGCACAGATACGCAGTATTTT. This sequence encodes CASSLAAGTDTQYF.